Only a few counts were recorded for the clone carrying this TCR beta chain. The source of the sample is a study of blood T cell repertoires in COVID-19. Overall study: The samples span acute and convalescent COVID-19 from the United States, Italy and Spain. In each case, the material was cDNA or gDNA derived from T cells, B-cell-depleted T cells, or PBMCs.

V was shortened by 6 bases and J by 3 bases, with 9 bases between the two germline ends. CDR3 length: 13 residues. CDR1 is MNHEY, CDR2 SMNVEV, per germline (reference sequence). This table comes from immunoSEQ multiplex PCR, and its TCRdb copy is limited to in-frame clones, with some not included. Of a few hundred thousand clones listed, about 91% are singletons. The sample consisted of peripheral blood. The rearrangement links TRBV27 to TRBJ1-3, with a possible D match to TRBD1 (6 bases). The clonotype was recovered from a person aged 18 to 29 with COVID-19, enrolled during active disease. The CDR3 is CASRQGHGNTIYF. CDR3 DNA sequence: TGTGCCAGCAGACAGGGTCATGGAAACACCATATATTTT.